The clone carrying this TCR beta chain was picked up one time. This CDR3 region has 14 residues. V lost 4 bases to trimming and J lost 8 bases; unmatched junction nucleotides: 7. Germline CDR1 reads LGHDT; CDR2 reads YNNKEL (reference sequence). Recovered Cohort 3 donors showed two negative PCRs, clearance, or symptom resolution. In the authors' workflow: Estimated nucleated cell counts came from reference gene primer amplification. The protocol was immunoSEQ multiplex PCR, while the TCRdb copy is restricted to in-frame clones and leaves out a portion. D and trimming were read from the DNA, whereas the V and J calls and clone size are those reported in that table. In the table there are around 400,000 clones, under 85% of which are singletons. These data come from a study of blood T cell repertoires in COVID-19. The overall study: COVID-19 samples collected from the United States, Italy and Spain covered acute and convalescent phases.

The chain links TRBV3-1 (or the pseudogene TRBV3-2) to TRBJ1-2; 10 bases align to TRBD1. The material sequenced was PBMCs or T cells enriched from blood (not recorded which). This receptor was obtained from a woman in her fifties or sixties who had recovered from COVID-19. The CDR3 nucleotides read TGTGCCAGCAGCCGCTGGGACAGGGGAGTCGGCTACACCTTC. It specifies CASSRWDRGVGYTF.